Sequencing of this T cell receptor (beta chain) was carried out in a study of blood T cell repertoires in COVID-19. Overall study context: T cells, B-cell-depleted T cells, or PBMCs provided the cDNA or gDNA that served as material.

V was pared by 6 bases and J by 5 bases, with 6 bases of the junction left unmatched. The V gene's germline CDR1 is MDHEN and CDR2 SYDVKM. The CDR3 totals 13 residues. This clone was counted a few times. Original processing methods: Counts of nucleated cells, estimated from reference gene primer amplification, were obtained. Sequencing was performed with immunoSEQ multiplex PCR; in TCRdb, only in-frame clones are kept and a portion is missing. The V and J calls and clone size were taken over from that table, and D and trimming were inferred from the DNA. The sample lists 15,000 to 20,000 clones, 87% occurring once.

The specimen sequenced was peripheral blood. The J gene is TRBJ1-2, the V gene TRBV28; 7 nucleotides line up with TRBD1. The clonotype comes from a human donor in a cohort sampled during active COVID-19. The CDR3 loop reads CASRGQNSYGYTF. The CDR3 DNA follows: TGTGCCAGCAGGGGACAGAATTCATATGGCTACACCTTC.